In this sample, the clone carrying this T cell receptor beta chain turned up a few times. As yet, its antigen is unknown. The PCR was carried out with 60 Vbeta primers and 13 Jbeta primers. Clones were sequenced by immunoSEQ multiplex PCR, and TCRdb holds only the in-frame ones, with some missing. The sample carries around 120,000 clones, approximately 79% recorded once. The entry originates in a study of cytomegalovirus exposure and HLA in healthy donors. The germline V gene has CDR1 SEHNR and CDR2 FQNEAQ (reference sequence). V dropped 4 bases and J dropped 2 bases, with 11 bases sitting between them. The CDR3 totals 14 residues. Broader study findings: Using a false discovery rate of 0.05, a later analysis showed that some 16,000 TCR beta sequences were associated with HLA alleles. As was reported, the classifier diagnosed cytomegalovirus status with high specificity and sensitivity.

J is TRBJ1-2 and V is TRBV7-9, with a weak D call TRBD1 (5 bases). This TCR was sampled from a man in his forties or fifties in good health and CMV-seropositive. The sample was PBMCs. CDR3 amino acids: CASSSQGANYGYTF. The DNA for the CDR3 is TGTGCCAGCAGCTCCCAAGGGGCGAACTATGGCTACACCTTC.